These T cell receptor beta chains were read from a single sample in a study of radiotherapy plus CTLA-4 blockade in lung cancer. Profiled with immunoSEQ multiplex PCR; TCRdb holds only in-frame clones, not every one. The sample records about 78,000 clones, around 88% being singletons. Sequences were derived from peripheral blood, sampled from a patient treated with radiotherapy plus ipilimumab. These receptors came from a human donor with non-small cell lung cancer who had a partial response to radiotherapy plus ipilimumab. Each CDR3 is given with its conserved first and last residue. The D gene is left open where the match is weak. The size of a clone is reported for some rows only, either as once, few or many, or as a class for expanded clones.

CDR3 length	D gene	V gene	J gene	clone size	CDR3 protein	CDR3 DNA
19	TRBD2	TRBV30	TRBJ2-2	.	CAWSVRRTSGRGNTGELFF	TGTGCCTGGAGTGTACGGAGGACTAGCGGGAGAGGCAACACCGGGGAGCTGTTTTTT
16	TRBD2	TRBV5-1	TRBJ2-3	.	CASSLGASGSTDTQYF	TGCGCCAGCAGCTTGGGGGCTAGCGGCAGCACAGATACGCAGTATTTT
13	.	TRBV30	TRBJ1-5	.	CAWSDRRNQPQHF	TGTGCCTGGAGTGACAGGCGCAATCAGCCCCAGCATTTT
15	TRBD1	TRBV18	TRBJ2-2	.	CASSPGQANTGELFF	TGTGCCAGCTCCCCGGGACAGGCGAACACCGGGGAGCTGTTTTTT
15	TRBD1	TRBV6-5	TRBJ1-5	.	CASKMGQYSNQPQHF	TGTGCCAGCAAGATGGGACAGTATAGCAATCAGCCCCAGCATTTT
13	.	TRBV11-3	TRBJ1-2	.	CASSLTGFYGYTF	TGTGCCAGCAGCTTAACGGGTTTCTATGGCTACACCTTC
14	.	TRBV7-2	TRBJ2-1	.	CASSLKGVNNEQFF	TGTGCCAGCAGCTTAAAGGGGGTGAACAATGAGCAGTTCTTC
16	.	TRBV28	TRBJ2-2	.	CASSLDRRSSTGELFF	TGTGCCAGCAGTCTCGACAGGCGGTCGAGCACCGGGGAGCTGTTTTTT
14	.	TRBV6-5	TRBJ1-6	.	CASSSGTWNSPLHF	TGTGCCAGCAGCTCCGGGACATGGAATTCACCCCTCCACTTT
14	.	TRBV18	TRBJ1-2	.	CASSPPGGYYGYTF	TGTGCCAGCTCACCCCCGGGGGGATACTATGGCTACACCTTC
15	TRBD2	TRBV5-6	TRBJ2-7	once	CASSRRAGGGSEQYF	TGTGCCAGCAGCCGCCGGGCGGGGGGCGGGAGCGAGCAGTACTTC
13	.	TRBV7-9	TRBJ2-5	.	CASRDSLQETQYF	TGTGCCAGCAGAGACAGTCTCCAAGAGACCCAGTACTTC
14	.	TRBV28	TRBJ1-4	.	CATVESGSSEKLFF	TGTGCCACCGTCGAAAGCGGCTCCAGTGAAAAACTGTTTTTT
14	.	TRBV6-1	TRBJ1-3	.	CASSKQVSGNTIYF	TGTGCCAGCAGTAAACAGGTCTCTGGAAACACCATATATTTT
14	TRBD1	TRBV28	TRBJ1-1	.	CASRIQGPNTEAFF	TGTGCCAGCAGGATACAGGGGCCGAACACTGAAGCTTTCTTT
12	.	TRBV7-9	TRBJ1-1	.	CASSLGAAEAFF	TGTGCCAGCAGCTTGGGGGCGGCTGAAGCTTTCTTT
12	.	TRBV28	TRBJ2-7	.	CASSFRGGEQYF	TGTGCCAGCAGTTTCCGGGGAGGCGAGCAGTACTTC
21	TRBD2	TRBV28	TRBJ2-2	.	CASSPTPGLAGGRGGTGELFF	TGTGCCAGCAGTCCCACCCCCGGACTAGCGGGAGGGCGCGGTGGTACCGGGGAGCTGTTTTTT
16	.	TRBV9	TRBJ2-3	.	CASSVDEQPYTDTQYF	TGTGCCAGCAGCGTAGATGAACAGCCTTACACAGATACGCAGTATTTT
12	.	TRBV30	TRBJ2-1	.	CAWSATYNEQFF	TGTGCCTGGAGCGCGACCTACAATGAGCAGTTCTTC